The 26 T cell receptor beta chains reported below all come from one sample, sequenced in a study of T cells after yellow fever vaccination. TCRdb called the 5' RACE reads again in MiXCR, with one record for every CDR3 protein. Here the sample spans 550,000 to 750,000 distinct CDR3 sequences, approximately 12% being singletons. Here the sequenced sample was PBMCs, taken on the day of the yellow fever booster vaccination. These receptors were taken from a man under 40 who received the YFV17D yellow fever vaccine.

This chain links TRBV28 with TRBJ2-7, with D perhaps assigned TRBD1 or TRBD2 (6 bases each). Trimming removed 3 bases at V and 7 bases at J, with 16 bases between. The V gene's germline CDR1 is MDHEN and CDR2 SYDVKM. There are 14 residues in the CDR3. CDR3 coding DNA: TGTGCCAGCAGTTTTAGCGGACAGACCCGGGAGCAGTACTTC. Its translation is CASSFSGQTREQYF.

This clonotype has a handful of counts. The rearrangement links TRBV20-1 to TRBJ1-1; D gene unclear. The CDR3 loop spans 13 amino acids. Germline CDR1 reads DFQATT; CDR2 reads SNEGSKA (reference sequence). V lost 0 bases and J lost 1, with 6 bases in between. This chain's CDR3 is CSARDFRNTEAFF. CDR3 nucleotides: TGCAGTGCTAGAGATTTCAGGAACACTGAAGCTTTCTTT.

The chain carries TRBV5-1 and TRBJ2-1; D is unresolved. The CDR3 has 14 amino acids. V gave up 8 bases and J gave up 0 bases, with 12 bases separating them. Germline V gene lookup returns CDR1 SGHRS and CDR2 YFSETQ. The chain's CDR3 is CASKGLSSYNEQFF. For the CDR3, the DNA is TGCGCCAGTAAAGGCCTTAGCTCCTACAATGAGCAGTTCTTC. The full variable domain, its missing parts supplied by reference TRBV5-1 and TRBJ2-1, is KAGVTQTPRYLIKTRGQQVTLSCSPISGHRSVSWYQQTPGQGLQFLFEYFSETQRNKGNFPGRFSGRQFSNSRSEMNVSTLELGDSALYLCASKGLSSYNEQFFGPGTRLTVL.

The chain recombines TRBV6-6 with TRBJ2-5; 9 bases match TRBD1. The CDR3 consists of 13 residues. The V and J ends lost 6 bases and 5 bases, in that order; junction bases with no gene match: 4. Germline loops: CDR1 MNHNY, CDR2 SVGAGI (reference sequence). CDR3 sequence reads: CASRVGQGETQYF. As DNA, the CDR3 is TGTGCCAGCAGAGTGGGACAGGGTGAGACCCAGTACTTC.

This clonotype was found a few times. The gene calls are TRBV4-3 and TRBJ1-4; possibly TRBD1 for D (6 bases). V lost 1 base and J 12 bases, leaving 12 bases between the germline ends. CDR1 LGHNA and CDR2 YSLEER come from the germline V gene. CDR3 length equals 13 residues. The DNA of the CDR3 is TGCGCCAGCAGCCAAGTAACGGACAGTCAACTGTTTTTT. As protein: CASSQVTDSQLFF.

The rearrangement uses TRBV20-1 and TRBJ2-5; D is unresolved. Between the trimmed V and J ends, which lost 6 bases and 5 bases, there was a span of 13 bases. The CDR3 sequence is 12 residues long. Germline-derived CDR1 and CDR2 are DFQATT and SNEGSKA (reference sequence). The CDR3 spells CSARRVRETQYF. DNA for the CDR3: TGCAGTGCCCGACGGGTTAGGGAGACCCAGTACTTC.

The gene calls are TRBV29-1 and TRBJ2-2, with D uncertain. The germline V and J ends were trimmed by 5 bases and 0 bases, with 7 bases remaining between them. Per germline, CDR1 SQVTM and CDR2 ANQGSEA. The CDR3 has 13 residues. The DNA for the CDR3 is TGCAGCGTTAGGGTCACGAACACCGGGGAGCTGTTTTTT. Amino acid sequence: CSVRVTNTGELFF.

The chain combines TRBV20-1 with TRBJ2-5; unclear D gene. CDR3 size: 14 residues. The germline CDR1 and CDR2 sequences are DFQATT and SNEGSKA (reference sequence). V was cut by 0 bases and J by 2 bases, with 10 bases left in between. The CDR3 loop reads CSARDQAGQETQYF. CDR3 DNA sequence: TGCAGTGCTAGAGATCAGGCCGGACAAGAGACCCAGTACTTC.

Here the CDR3 DNA reads TGTGCCAGCAGTTACACAGGGCCTCCCTACGAGCAGTACTTC. Its translation is CASSYTGPPYEQYF. This chain joins TRBV6-5 and TRBJ2-7, with TRBD1 as a possible D gene (6 bases). V was trimmed by 2 bases and J by 2 bases, leaving 10 bases between them. The CDR3 runs 14 residues. Germline CDR1 and CDR2: MNHEY and SVGAGI.

This clonotype was seen at least ten times. The CDR3 DNA reads TGCAGCGTTGGACCAGGCCTAGGGGCCCAGTACTTC. As protein: CSVGPGLGAQYF. V gene TRBV29-1 combines with J gene TRBJ2-5; tentative D call: TRBD1 (5 bases). CDR1 SQVTM and CDR2 ANQGSEA come from the germline V gene. Trimming cost V 4 bases and J 9 bases, with 15 bases left between them. The CDR3 loop spans 12 amino acids.

The chain couples TRBV9 to TRBJ2-1; 7 bases agree with TRBD2. Losses at the gene ends were 0 bases for V and 7 bases for J; bases not matched to a gene: 4. The CDR3 runs to 14 residues. Germline CDR1 and CDR2: SGDLS and YYNGEE. Here the CDR3 reads CASSVAGGVNEQFF. The DNA for the CDR3 is TGTGCCAGCAGCGTAGCGGGAGGAGTGAATGAGCAGTTCTTC.

The gene calls are TRBV18 and TRBJ2-5; 8 positions agree with TRBD1. V was clipped by 0 bases and J by 3 bases; unmatched bases: 3. From germline, CDR1 is KGHSH and CDR2 LQKENI. The length of the CDR3 is 15 residues. The CDR3 sequence is CASSPPEGQEETQYF. For the CDR3, the DNA is TGTGCCAGCTCACCACCGGAGGGACAGGAAGAGACCCAGTACTTC. The full variable domain, with the rest looked up from reference TRBV18 and TRBJ2-5, is NAGVMQNPRHLVRRRGQEARLRCSPMKGHSHVYWYRQLPEEGLKFMVYLQKENIIDESGMPKERFSAEFPKEGPSILRIQQVVRGDSAAYFCASSPPEGQEETQYFGPGTRLLVL.

This clonotype was seen only a few times. The CDR3 loop reads CASSFRGAANSQNIQYF. In DNA form, the CDR3 reads TGTGCCAGCAGCTTCCGTGGGGCCGCTAATAGCCAAAACATTCAGTACTTC. The gene calls are TRBV5-4 and TRBJ2-4, with D perhaps TRBD1 (5 bases). Germline V gene data show CDR1 as SGHNT and CDR2 as YYREEE (reference sequence). Between the trimmed V and J ends, which lost 2 bases and 5 bases, there was a span of 20 bases. This CDR3 spans 17 amino acids.

The chain combines TRBV3-1 with TRBJ2-3; 11 bases are a match to TRBD2. Trimming cost V 1 base and J 4 bases; bases outside gene matches: 7. The CDR3 spans 17 residues. Germline CDR1 and CDR2: LGHDT and YNNKEL (reference sequence). The DNA for the CDR3 is TGTGCCAGCAGCCAAGGACTAGCGGGATCCGCCCCAGATACGCAGTATTTT. Translated, it gives CASSQGLAGSAPDTQYF.

This clonotype was observed a handful of times. The chain joins TRBV19 to TRBJ2-2; D call uncertain. Germline assignment: CDR1 LNHDA and CDR2 SQIVND (reference sequence). The CDR3 covers 12 residues. The V end lost 4 bases, the J end lost 6 bases, and 6 bases lay between the germline ends. As DNA, the CDR3 is TGTGCCAGTAGTAATAGCCCCGGGGAGCTGTTTTTT. Protein: CASSNSPGELFF.

This chain links TRBV12-3 or TRBV12-4 with TRBJ2-7; TRBD2 might be the D (5 bases). The CDR3 is made up of 12 amino acids. Trimming pared 8 bases from V and 12 bases from J, leaving 20 bases between. The DNA of the CDR3 is TGTGCCAGCCAAGCGGATGGCCAACTGGGGTACTTC. This codes for CASQADGQLGYF.

This clonotype was seen only a few times. The rearrangement joins TRBV4-3 to TRBJ2-1; the D is unclear. Germline lookup yields CDR1 LGHNA and CDR2 YSLEER. V shed 0 bases and J shed 0 bases, with 6 bases lying between them. The CDR3 is 15 amino acids. The CDR3: CASSQDNLSYNEQFF. CDR3 in DNA: TGCGCCAGCAGCCAAGACAATCTCTCCTACAATGAGCAGTTCTTC.

This clonotype has only a few counts. The J gene is TRBJ2-6, the V gene TRBV5-1, with D hard to call. V was trimmed by 0 bases and J by 0 bases, leaving 4 bases between them. Germline V CDR1 and CDR2: SGHRS, YFSETQ. The CDR3 spans 15 residues. CDR3 sequence (DNA): TGCGCCAGCAGCTTGGCTTCCTCTGGGGCCAACGTCCTGACTTTC. Amino acids: CASSLASSGANVLTF.

The genes are TRBV7-3 and TRBJ2-7, with TRBD2 identical over 8 bases. Germline V gene sequence: CDR1 SGHTA, CDR2 FQGTGA. The V gene end was trimmed by 10 bases and the J gene end by 5 bases; junction bases not matched to a gene: 10. CDR3 length equals 13 residues. Here the CDR3 reads CATATAGGNEQYF. For the CDR3, the DNA is TGTGCCACTGCGACCGCGGGAGGAAACGAGCAGTACTTC.

This chain uses TRBV18 with TRBJ1-5; D not resolved. V lost 1 base to trimming and J lost 2 bases, with 12 bases between them. This CDR3 has 16 residues. Germline CDR1 KGHSH, CDR2 LQKENI. CDR3 sequence: CASSPQELDGNQPQHF. DNA of the CDR3: TGTGCCAGCTCACCACAGGAATTGGATGGCAATCAGCCCCAGCATTTT.

This clonotype was observed a handful of times. The chain links TRBV10-3 to TRBJ1-6; the match to TRBD1 covers 7 bases. The CDR3 runs to 13 residues. Germline CDR1 ENHRY, CDR2 SYGVKD. V shed 10 bases, J shed 5 bases, and the junction held 5 bases outside the gene matches. CDR3 in amino acids: CATTGTDNSPLHF. The CDR3, as DNA: TGTGCCACCACCGGGACAGATAATTCACCCCTCCACTTT.

This clonotype was observed a few times. The chain employs TRBV12-3 or TRBV12-4 and TRBJ1-3, with no clear D. V was trimmed by 2 bases and J by 3 bases, leaving 11 bases between them. This CDR3 contains 15 residues. The CDR3 nucleotides are TGTGCCAGCAGTTTACTGCACTCCTTTGGAAACACCATATATTTT. Amino acid sequence: CASSLLHSFGNTIYF.

This clonotype was recorded a few times. This chain joins TRBV6-2 or TRBV6-3 and TRBJ2-7; tentatively, D is TRBD2 (6 bases). This CDR3 contains 13 residues. Germline-derived CDR1 and CDR2 are MNHEY and SVGEGT. V lost 10 bases, J lost 3 bases, and 16 bases lay in between. The CDR3 region is CATTDGGRYEQYF. CDR3 sequence (DNA): TGTGCCACCACCGACGGGGGTCGCTACGAGCAGTACTTC.

This clonotype was picked up a small number of times. The chain has TRBV4-2 and TRBJ1-2; 7 nucleotides line up with TRBD1. CDR3 length: 15 residues. The germline gives CDR1 LGHNA, CDR2 YNFKEQ. J lost 8 bases, V lost 1 base, and 10 bases had no gene match. CDR3 loop: CASSQGRQGAFGYTF. For the CDR3, the DNA is TGTGCCAGCAGCCAAGGCAGACAGGGTGCCTTCGGCTACACCTTC.

The chain links TRBV28 to TRBJ1-2; 9 bases fit TRBD1. Germline V CDR1 and CDR2: MDHEN, SYDVKM. V lost 6 bases, J lost 5 bases, and 7 bases stayed unmatched. The CDR3 sequence is 14 residues long. The CDR3 region has the DNA TGTGCCAGCAGAAGTACAGGGGGCGGGTATGGCTACACCTTC. It is translated as CASRSTGGGYGYTF.

The chain links TRBV7-2 to TRBJ2-7; 7 nucleotides align to TRBD2. The trim removed 5 bases at V and 0 bases at J, leaving 7 bases unmatched. Germline V lookup: CDR1 SGHTA, CDR2 FQGNSA. This CDR3 region has 15 residues. CDR3 bases: TGTGCCAGCAGCGGCACACTAGCGAACTCCTACGAGCAGTACTTC. Its protein is CASSGTLANSYEQYF.